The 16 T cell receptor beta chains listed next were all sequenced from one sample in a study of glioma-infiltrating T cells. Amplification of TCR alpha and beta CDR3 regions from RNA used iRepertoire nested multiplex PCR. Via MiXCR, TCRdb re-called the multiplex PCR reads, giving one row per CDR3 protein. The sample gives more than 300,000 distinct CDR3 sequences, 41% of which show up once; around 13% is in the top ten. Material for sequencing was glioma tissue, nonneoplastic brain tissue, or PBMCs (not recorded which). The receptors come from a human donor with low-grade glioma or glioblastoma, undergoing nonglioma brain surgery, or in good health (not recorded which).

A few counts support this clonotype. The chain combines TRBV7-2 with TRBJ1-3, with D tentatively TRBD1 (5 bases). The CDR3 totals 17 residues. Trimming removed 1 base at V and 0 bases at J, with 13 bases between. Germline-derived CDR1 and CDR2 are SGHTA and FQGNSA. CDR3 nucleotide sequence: TGTGCCAGCAGCTTAGGAGGGACGGTGAGCTCTGGAAACACCATATATTTT. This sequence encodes CASSLGGTVSSGNTIYF.

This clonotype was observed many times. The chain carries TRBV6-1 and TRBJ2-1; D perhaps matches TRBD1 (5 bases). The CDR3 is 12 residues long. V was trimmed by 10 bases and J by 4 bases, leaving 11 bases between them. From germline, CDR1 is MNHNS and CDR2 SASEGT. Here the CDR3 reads CATLTGYNEQFF. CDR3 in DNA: TGTGCCACCCTTACAGGATACAATGAGCAGTTCTTC.

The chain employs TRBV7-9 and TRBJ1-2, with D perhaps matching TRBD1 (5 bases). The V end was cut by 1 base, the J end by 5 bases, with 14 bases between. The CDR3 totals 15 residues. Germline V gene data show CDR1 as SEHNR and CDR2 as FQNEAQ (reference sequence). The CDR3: CASSLDRGSNYGYTF. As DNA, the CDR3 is TGTGCCAGCAGCTTAGATAGGGGTAGTAATTATGGCTACACCTTC.

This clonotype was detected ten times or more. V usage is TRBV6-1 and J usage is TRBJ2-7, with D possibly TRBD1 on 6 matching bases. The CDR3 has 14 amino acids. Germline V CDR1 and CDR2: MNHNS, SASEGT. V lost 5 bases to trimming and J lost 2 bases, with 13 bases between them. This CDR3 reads CASSTPGATYEQYF. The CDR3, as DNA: TGTGCCAGCAGTACCCCAGGGGCGACCTACGAGCAGTACTTC.

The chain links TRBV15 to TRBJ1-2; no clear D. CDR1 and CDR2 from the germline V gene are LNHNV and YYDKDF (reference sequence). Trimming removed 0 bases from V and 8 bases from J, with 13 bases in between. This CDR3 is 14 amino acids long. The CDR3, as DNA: TGTGCCACCAGCAGAGATCAGAACTTTCGGGGCTACACCTTC. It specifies CATSRDQNFRGYTF.

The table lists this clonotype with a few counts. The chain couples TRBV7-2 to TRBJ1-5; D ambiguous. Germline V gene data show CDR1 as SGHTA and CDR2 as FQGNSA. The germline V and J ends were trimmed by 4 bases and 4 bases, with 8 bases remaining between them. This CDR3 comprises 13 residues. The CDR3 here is CASSSRGNQPQHF. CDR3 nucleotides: TGTGCCAGCAGCTCAAGAGGGAATCAGCCCCAGCATTTT. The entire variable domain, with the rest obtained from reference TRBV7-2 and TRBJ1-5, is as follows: GAGVSQSPSNKVTEKGKDVELRCDPISGHTALYWYRQSLGQGLEFLIYFQGNSAPDKSGLPSDRFSAERTGGSVSTLTIQRTQQEDSAVYLCASSSRGNQPQHFGDGTRLSIL.

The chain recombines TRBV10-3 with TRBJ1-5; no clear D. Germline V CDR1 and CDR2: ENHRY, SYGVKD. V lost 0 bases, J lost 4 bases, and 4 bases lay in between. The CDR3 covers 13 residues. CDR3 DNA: TGTGCCATCAGTGAGTCACTGAATCAGCCCCAGCATTTT. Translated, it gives CAISESLNQPQHF.

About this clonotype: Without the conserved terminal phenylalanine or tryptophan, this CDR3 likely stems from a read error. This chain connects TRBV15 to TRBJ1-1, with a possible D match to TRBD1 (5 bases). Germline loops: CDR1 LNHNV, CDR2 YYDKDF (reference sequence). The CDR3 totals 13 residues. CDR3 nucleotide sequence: TGTGCCACCAGAAGAGATAGGGGAGGTGAAGCTTTCCTT. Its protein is CATRRDRGGEAFL.

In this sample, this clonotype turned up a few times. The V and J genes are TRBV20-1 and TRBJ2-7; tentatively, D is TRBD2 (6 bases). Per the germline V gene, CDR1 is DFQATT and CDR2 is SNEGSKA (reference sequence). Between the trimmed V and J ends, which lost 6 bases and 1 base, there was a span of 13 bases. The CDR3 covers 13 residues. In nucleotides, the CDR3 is TGCAGTGCCGGTAGCGGACTTTCCTACGAGCAGTACTTC. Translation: CSAGSGLSYEQYF.

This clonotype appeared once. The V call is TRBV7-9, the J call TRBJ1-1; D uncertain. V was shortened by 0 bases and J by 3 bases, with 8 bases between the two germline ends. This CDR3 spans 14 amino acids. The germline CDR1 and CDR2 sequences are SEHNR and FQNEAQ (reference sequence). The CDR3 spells CASSLAGLDTEAFF. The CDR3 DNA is TGTGCCAGCAGCTTAGCGGGATTGGACACTGAAGCTTTCTTT.

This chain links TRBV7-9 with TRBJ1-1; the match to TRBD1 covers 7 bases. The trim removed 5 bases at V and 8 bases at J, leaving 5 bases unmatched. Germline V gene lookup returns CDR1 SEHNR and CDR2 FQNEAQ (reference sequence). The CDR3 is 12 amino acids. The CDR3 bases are TGTGCCAGCAGCGACAGGGAAGTGGAAGCTTTCTTT. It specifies CASSDREVEAFF.

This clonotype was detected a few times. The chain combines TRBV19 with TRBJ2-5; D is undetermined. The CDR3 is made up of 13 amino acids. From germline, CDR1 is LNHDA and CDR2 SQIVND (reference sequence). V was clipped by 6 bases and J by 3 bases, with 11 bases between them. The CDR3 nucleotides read TGTGCCAGTAGCGGCCTGCCGAAAGAGACCCAGTACTTC. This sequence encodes CASSGLPKETQYF.

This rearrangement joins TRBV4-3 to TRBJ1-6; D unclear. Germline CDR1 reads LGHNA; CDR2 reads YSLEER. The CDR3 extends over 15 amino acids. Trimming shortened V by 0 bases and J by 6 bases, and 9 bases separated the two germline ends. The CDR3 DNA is TGCGCCAGCAGCCAAGAGTCTGGTGCTAATTCACCCCTCCACTTT. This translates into CASSQESGANSPLHF.

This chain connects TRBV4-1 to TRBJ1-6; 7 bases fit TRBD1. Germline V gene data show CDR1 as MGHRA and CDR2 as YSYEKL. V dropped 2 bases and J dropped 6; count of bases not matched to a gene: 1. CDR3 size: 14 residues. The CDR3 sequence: CASSQNRGNSPLHF. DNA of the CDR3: TGCGCCAGCAGCCAAAACAGGGGTAATTCACCCCTCCACTTT.

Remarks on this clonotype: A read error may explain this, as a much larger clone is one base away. For the CDR3, the DNA is TGTGCCAGCAGCTTAGGACCAGCGGGAGGCGGGGATACGCAGTATTTT. It is translated as CASSLGPAGGGDTQYF. The genes are TRBV7-2 and TRBJ2-3; TRBD2 agrees at 9 bases. V lost 1 base and J lost 6; bases outside the gene matches: 8. Germline lookup yields CDR1 SGHTA and CDR2 FQGNSA. This CDR3 is built from 16 residues.

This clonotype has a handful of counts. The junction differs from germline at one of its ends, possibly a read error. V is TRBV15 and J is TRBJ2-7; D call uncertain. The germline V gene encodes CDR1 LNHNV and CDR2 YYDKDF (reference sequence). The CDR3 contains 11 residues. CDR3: CATGRTYEQYF. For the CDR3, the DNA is TGTGCCACCGGCAGAACCTACGAGCAGTACTTC.